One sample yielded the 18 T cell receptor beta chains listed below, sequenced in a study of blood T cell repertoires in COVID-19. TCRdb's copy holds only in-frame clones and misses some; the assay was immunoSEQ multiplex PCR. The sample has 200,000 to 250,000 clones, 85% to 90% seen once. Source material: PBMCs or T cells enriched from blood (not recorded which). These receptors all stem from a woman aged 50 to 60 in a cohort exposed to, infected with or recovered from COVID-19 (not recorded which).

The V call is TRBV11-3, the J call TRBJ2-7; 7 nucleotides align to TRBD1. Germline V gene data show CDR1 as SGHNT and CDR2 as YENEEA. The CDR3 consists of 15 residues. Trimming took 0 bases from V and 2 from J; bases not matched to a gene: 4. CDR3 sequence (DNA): TGTGCCAGCAGCTTAGAACAGGGGCACGCCTACGAGCAGTACTTC. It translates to CASSLEQGHAYEQYF.

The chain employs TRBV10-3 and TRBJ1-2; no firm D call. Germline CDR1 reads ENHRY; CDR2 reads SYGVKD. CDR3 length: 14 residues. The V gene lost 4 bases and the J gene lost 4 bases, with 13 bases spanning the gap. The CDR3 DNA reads TGTGCCATCAGTGCTCGTCGATCGGGCTATGGCTACACCTTC. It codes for CAISARRSGYGYTF.

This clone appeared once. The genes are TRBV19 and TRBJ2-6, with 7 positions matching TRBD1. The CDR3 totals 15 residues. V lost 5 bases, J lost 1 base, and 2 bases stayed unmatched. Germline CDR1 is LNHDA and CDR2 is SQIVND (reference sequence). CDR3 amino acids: CASSVQGSGANVLTF. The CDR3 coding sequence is TGTGCCAGTAGTGTACAGGGGTCTGGGGCCAACGTCCTGACTTTC.

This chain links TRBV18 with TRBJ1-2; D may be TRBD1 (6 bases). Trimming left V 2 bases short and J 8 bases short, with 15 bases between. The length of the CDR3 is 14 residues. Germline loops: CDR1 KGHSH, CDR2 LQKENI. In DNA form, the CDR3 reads TGTGCCAGCTCACCAAAATCCCAGGGGCCCGGCTACACCTTC. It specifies CASSPKSQGPGYTF. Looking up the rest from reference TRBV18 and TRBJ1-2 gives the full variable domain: NAGVMQNPRHLVRRRGQEARLRCSPMKGHSHVYWYRQLPEEGLKFMVYLQKENIIDESGMPKERFSAEFPKEGPSILRIQQVVRGDSAAYFCASSPKSQGPGYTFGSGTRLTVV.

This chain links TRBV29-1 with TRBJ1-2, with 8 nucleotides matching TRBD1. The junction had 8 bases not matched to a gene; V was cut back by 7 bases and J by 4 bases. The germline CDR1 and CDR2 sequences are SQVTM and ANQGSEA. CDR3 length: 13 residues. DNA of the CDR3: TGCAGCGACCTTGGACAGGGAACCTATGGCTACACCTTC. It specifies CSDLGQGTYGYTF.

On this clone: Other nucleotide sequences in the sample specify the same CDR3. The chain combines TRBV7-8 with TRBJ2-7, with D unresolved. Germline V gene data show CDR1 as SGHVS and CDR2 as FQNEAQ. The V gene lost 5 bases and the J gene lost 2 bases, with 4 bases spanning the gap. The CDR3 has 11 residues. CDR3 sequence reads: CASSLTYEQYF. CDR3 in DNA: TGTGCCAGCAGCCTCACCTACGAGCAGTACTTC.

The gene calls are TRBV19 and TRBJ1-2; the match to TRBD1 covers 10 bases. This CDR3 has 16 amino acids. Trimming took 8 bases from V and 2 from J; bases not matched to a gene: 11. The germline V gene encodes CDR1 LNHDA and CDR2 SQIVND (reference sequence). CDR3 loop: CASRDSGTGANYGYTF. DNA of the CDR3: TGTGCCAGTCGCGATTCCGGGACAGGGGCGAACTATGGCTACACCTTC.

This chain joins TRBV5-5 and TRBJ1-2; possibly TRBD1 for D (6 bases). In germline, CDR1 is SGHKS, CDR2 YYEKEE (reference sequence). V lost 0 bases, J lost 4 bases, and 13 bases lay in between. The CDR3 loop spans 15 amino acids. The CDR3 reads CASSLEKQGPYGYTF. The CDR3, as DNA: TGTGCCAGCAGCTTGGAGAAACAGGGACCCTATGGCTACACCTTC.

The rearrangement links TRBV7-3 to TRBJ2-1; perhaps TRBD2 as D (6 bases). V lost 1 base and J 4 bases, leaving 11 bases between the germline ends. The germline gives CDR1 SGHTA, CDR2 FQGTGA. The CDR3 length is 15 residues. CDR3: CASSLNGGPYNEQFF. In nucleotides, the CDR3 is TGTGCCAGCAGCTTAAACGGGGGTCCGTACAATGAGCAGTTCTTC.

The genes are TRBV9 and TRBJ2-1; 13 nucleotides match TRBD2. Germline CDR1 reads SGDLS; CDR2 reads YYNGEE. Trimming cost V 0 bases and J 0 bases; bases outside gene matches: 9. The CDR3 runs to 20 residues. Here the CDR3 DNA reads TGTGCCAGCAGCGTAGAGGGACTAGCGGGGAGCAAGAGCTCCTACAATGAGCAGTTCTTC. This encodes CASSVEGLAGSKSSYNEQFF.

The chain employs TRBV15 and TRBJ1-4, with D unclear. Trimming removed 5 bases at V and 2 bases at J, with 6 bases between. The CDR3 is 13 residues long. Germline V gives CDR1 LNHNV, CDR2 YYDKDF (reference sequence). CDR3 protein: CATSGWTNEKLFF. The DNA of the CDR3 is TGTGCCACCAGCGGCTGGACTAATGAAAAACTGTTTTTT.

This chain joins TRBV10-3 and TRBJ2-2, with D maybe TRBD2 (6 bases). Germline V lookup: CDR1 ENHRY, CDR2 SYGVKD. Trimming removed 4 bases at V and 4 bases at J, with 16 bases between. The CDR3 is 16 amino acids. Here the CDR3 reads CAISGGGREVTGELFF. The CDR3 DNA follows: TGTGCCATCAGTGGGGGCGGCAGGGAGGTCACCGGGGAGCTGTTTTTT.

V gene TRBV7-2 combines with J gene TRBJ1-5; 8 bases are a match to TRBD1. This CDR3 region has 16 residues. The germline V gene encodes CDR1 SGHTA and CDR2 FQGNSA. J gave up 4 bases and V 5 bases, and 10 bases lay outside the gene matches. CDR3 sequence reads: CASSPGIGQGNQPQHF. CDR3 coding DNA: TGTGCCAGCAGCCCGGGCATCGGACAGGGTAATCAGCCCCAGCATTTT.

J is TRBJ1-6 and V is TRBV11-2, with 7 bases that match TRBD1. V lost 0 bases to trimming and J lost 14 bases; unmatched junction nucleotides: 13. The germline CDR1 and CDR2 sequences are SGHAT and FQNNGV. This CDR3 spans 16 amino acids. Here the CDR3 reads CASSLEAGTAFWALHF. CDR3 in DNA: TGTGCCAGCAGCTTAGAGGCCGGGACAGCTTTTTGGGCCCTCCACTTT.

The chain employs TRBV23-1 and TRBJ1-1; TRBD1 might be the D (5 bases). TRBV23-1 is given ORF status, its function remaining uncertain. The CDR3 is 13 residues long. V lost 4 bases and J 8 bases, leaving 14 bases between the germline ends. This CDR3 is CASSRGRELEAFF. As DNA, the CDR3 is TGCGCCAGCAGTCGCGGCAGGGAATTGGAAGCTTTCTTT.

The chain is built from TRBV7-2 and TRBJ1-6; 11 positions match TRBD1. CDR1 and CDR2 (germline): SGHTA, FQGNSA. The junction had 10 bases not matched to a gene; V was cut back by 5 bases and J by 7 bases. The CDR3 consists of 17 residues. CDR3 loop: CASSERDRGYRNSPLHF. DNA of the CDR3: TGTGCCAGCAGCGAAAGGGACAGGGGGTATAGGAATTCACCCCTCCACTTT.

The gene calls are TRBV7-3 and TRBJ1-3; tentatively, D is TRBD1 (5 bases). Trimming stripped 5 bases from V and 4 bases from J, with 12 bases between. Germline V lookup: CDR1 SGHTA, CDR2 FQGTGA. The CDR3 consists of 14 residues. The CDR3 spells CASSTGGWGNTIYF. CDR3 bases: TGTGCCAGCAGCACAGGAGGGTGGGGAAACACCATATATTTT.

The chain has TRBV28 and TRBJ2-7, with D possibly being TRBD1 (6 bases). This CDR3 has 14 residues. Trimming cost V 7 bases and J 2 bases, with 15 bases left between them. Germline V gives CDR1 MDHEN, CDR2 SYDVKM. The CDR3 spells CASTQTGAAYEQYF. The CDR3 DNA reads TGTGCCAGCACCCAGACAGGTGCAGCCTACGAGCAGTACTTC.